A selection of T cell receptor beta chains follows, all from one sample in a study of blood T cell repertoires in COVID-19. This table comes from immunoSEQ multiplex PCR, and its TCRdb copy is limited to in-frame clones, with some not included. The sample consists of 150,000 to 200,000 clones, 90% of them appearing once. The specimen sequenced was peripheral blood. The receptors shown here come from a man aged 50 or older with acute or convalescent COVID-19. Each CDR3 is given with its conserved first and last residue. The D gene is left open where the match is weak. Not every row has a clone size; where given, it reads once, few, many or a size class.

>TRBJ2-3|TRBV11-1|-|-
TGTGCCAGCACGGACAGTACAGATACGCAGTATTTT
CASTDSTDTQYF
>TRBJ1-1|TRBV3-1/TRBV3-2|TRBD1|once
TGTGCCAGCAGCCCTTGGACAGGAAATTATGAAGCTTTCTTT
CASSPWTGNYEAFF
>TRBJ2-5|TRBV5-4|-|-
TGTGCCAGCAGCTTGGTAGGGACTCAAGAGACCCAGTACTTC
CASSLVGTQETQYF
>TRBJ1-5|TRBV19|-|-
TGTGCCAGTAGGGGTGGGGCTCTTAGCAATCAGCCCCAGCATTTT
CASRGGALSNQPQHF
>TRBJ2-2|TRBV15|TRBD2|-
TGTGCCACCAGTGCCCTAGCGGGTAACACCGGGGAGCTGTTTTTT
CATSALAGNTGELFF
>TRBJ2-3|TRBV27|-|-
TGTGCCCCCTACCGCCCCCGGGACACCCGGGATACGCAGTATTTT
CAPYRPRDTRDTQYF
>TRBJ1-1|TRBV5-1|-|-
TGCGCCAGCAGCTTGGCCATTACTGGGAACACTGAAGCTTTCTTT
CASSLAITGNTEAFF
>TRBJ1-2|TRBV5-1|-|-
TGCGCCAGCAGCTTGGTCCCGGTTACCCAAAGTAACTATGGCTACACCTTC
CASSLVPVTQSNYGYTF
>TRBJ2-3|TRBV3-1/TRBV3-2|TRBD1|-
TGTGCCAGCAGCCAGTCTACAGGGGACCATACGCAGTATTTT
CASSQSTGDHTQYF
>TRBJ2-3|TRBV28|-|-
TGTGCCAGCAGTCCTGGGGCAGTCCGCACAGATACGCAGTATTTT
CASSPGAVRTDTQYF
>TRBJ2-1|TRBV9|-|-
TGTGCCAGCAGCGTAGACCGCCGGGGGAGCTCCTACAATGAGCAGTTCTTC
CASSVDRRGSSYNEQFF
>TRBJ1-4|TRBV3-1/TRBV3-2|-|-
TGTGCCAGCAGCCAAGGAGGGTTCTCTGAAAAACTGTTTTTT
CASSQGGFSEKLFF
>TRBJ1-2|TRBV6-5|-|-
TGTGCCAGCAGTTGGGGTGCGGGTGATGGCTACACCTTC
CASSWGAGDGYTF
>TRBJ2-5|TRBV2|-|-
TGTGCCAGCATCTTTTGGGACTCTCCAGGAGAGACCCAGTACTTC
CASIFWDSPGETQYF
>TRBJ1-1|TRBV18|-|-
TGTGCCAGCTCACCGCGACAAATCATGAACACTGAAGCTTTCTTT
CASSPRQIMNTEAFF
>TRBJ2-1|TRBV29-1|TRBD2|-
TGCAGCGTACAAGGGACTAGCGGGGTATCCTACAATGAGCAGTTCTTC
CSVQGTSGVSYNEQFF
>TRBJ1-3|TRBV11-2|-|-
TGTGCCAGCAGCTCCGTCCGAGCCGGTGGAAACACCATATATTTT
CASSSVRAGGNTIYF
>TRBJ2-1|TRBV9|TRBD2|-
TGTGCCAGCAGCGTAGGGACTAGCGGCAGAGAGCAGTTCTTC
CASSVGTSGREQFF
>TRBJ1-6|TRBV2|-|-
TGTGCCAACCAACAGGGTTCATCACCCCTCCACTTT
CANQQGSSPLHF
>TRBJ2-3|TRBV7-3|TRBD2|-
TGTGCCAGCACGGGGGGGTGCAAGCAGTATTTT
CASTGGCKQYF
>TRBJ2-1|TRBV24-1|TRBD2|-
TGTGCCACCAGTGATAGACTAGCGAACAATGAGCAGTTCTTC
CATSDRLANNEQFF
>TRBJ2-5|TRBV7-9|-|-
TGTGCCAGCAGCTCCTCCGGGAGCGGAGAGACCCAGTACTTC
CASSSSGSGETQYF
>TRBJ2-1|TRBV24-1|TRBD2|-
TGTGCCACCAGTGATTATAGCGGGAGTAACTACAATGAGCAGTTCTTC
CATSDYSGSNYNEQFF
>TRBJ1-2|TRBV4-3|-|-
TGCGCCAGCAGCCAAGTACAGGGAGGGCAATATGGCTACACCTTC
CASSQVQGGQYGYTF
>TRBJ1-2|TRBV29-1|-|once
TGCAGCGTTCATACAGGGATCTATGACTACACCTTC
CSVHTGIYDYTF
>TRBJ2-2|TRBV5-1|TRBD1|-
TGCGCCAGCAGCTCATCAACAGGGGCGGGCACCGGGGAGCTGTTTTTT
CASSSSTGAGTGELFF
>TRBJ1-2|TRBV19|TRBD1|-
TGTGCCAGCCGTCCGGGACAGGGGAATGGCTACACCTTC
CASRPGQGNGYTF
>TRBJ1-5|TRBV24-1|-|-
TGTGCCACCCAAGGGGTGGGCAATCAGCCCCAGCATTTT
CATQGVGNQPQHF
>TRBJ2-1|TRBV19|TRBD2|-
TGTGCCAGTAGTTCTCGGACTAGCGGGAGTCGCAACAATGAGCAGTTCTTC
CASSSRTSGSRNNEQFF
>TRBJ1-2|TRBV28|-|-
TGTGCCAGCAATACCCGAAGCCATGGCTACACCTTC
CASNTRSHGYTF
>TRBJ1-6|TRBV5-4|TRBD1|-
TGTGCCAGCAGTTCCTTCACAGGGGCCGATTCACCCCTCCACTTT
CASSSFTGADSPLHF
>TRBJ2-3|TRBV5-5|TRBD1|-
TGTGCCAGCAGCCTATGGACAGGCCCCACAGATACGCAGTATTTT
CASSLWTGPTDTQYF
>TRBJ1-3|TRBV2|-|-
TGTGCCAGCCGGGTGAGGGGAAACACCATATATTTT
CASRVRGNTIYF
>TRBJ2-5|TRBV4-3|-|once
TGCGCCAGCAGCCAATTCTTCAACTCGGGGGTCCAAGAGACCCAGTACTTC
CASSQFFNSGVQETQYF
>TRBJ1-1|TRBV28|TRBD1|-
TGTGCCAGCAGTTGGTCCAGGGGGCTTGGAGCTTTCTTT
CASSWSRGLGAFF
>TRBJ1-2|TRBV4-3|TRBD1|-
TGCGCCAGCAGCCAAGATCGACAGGGGGCGCTGGGGGGCTACACCTTC
CASSQDRQGALGGYTF
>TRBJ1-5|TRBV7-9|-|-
TGTGCCAGCAGCTCCCGAACGTGGGCAGGAAATCAGCCCCAGCATTTT
CASSSRTWAGNQPQHF
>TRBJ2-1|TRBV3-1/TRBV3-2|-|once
TGTGCCAGCAGCCAAATCCCACTATACAATGAGCAGTTCTTC
CASSQIPLYNEQFF
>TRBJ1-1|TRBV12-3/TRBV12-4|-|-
TGTGCCAGCAGTTTTCAGGGCCCCACTGAAGCTTTCTTT
CASSFQGPTEAFF
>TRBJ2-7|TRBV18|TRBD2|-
TGTGCCAGCTCACCACCCCGAAGACTAGCGGGAGTTGACGAGCAGTACTTC
CASSPPRRLAGVDEQYF
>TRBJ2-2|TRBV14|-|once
TGTGCCAGCAGCCAAGATCAGGGCGAGACCGGGGAGCTGTTTTTT
CASSQDQGETGELFF
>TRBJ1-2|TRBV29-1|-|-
TGCAGCGTTGAAATGACAGGTCAGGGCTACACCTTC
CSVEMTGQGYTF
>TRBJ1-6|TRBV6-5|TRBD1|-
TGTGCCAGCGAAAGGACAGGGCGATTTAATTCACCCCTCCACTTT
CASERTGRFNSPLHF